This passage covers 24 T cell receptor beta chains from one sample sequenced in a study of blood T cell repertoires in COVID-19. Produced via immunoSEQ multiplex PCR; TCRdb's table is partial and in-frame only. Of roughly 100,000 clones in the sample, approximately 89% were seen once. The sequenced material came from peripheral blood. The receptors come from a human donor in a cohort sampled during active COVID-19.

The chain is built from TRBV11-1 and TRBJ2-7, with D tentatively TRBD2 (6 bases). CDR1 is SGHAT, CDR2 FQDESV, per germline (reference sequence). Deletions cut 3 bases from V and 6 bases from J, with 18 bases between. The CDR3 is made up of 15 amino acids. CDR3 DNA: TGTGCCAGCAGCTTCGGATTGCAGGGTAGCGGCGAGCAGTACTTC. It yields the protein CASSFGLQGSGEQYF.

V is TRBV5-4 and J is TRBJ2-6, with TRBD1 matching over 11 bases. Germline CDR1 is SGHNT and CDR2 is YYREEE (reference sequence). The junction had 10 bases not matched to a gene; V was cut back by 3 bases and J by 2 bases. The length of the CDR3 is 19 residues. CDR3 nucleotides: TGTGCCAGCAGCTACCTAGGGACAGGGGGAAGGGCTGGGGCCAACGTCCTGACTTTC. It encodes CASSYLGTGGRAGANVLTF.

This rearrangement joins TRBV6-2 or TRBV6-3 to TRBJ2-3; TRBD2 matches at 13 bases. The CDR3 spans 20 residues. V shed 6 bases, J shed 5 bases, and the junction held 20 bases outside the gene matches. The germline gives CDR1 MNHEY, CDR2 SVGEGT. Here the CDR3 reads CASSPYRGQTSGGAKDTQYF. The CDR3 DNA is TGTGCCAGCAGCCCTTACCGGGGACAAACTAGCGGGGGGGCCAAAGATACGCAGTATTTT.

The chain uses TRBV5-4 and TRBJ1-4; TRBD1 is a possible D gene (5 bases). V dropped 4 bases and J dropped 5 bases, with 18 bases sitting between them. CDR1 and CDR2 (germline): SGHNT, YYREEE (reference sequence). This CDR3 is 16 amino acids long. The CDR3 is CASSPGGRAANEKLFF. CDR3 nucleotides: TGTGCCAGCAGCCCCGGGGGTAGGGCCGCAAATGAAAAACTGTTTTTT. Filled out from reference TRBV5-4 and TRBJ1-4, the complete variable domain reads ETGVTQSPTHLIKTRGQQVTLRCSSQSGHNTVSWYQQALGQGPQFIFQYYREEENGRGNFPPRFSGLQFPNYSSELNVNALELDDSALYLCASSPGGRAANEKLFFGSGTQLSVL.

The J gene is TRBJ2-3, the V gene TRBV27, with D possibly being TRBD1 (6 bases). The CDR3 runs 13 residues. Per germline, CDR1 MNHEY and CDR2 SMNVEV (reference sequence). V gave up 5 bases and J gave up 6 bases, with 12 bases separating them. CDR3 nucleotides: TGTGCCAGCAGTAAACAGGGCAGGGATACGCAGTATTTT. This gives the protein CASSKQGRDTQYF.

The CDR3: CASSDRTLLPGANVLTF. The CDR3 DNA sequence: TGTGCCAGCAGTGACCGAACTTTGCTCCCTGGGGCCAACGTCCTGACTTTC. The chain carries TRBV6-4 and TRBJ2-6; D uncertain. CDR3 size: 17 residues. Looked up from germline, CDR1 is MRHNA and CDR2 is SNTAGT. Trimming removed 2 bases at V and 2 bases at J, with 13 bases between.

The rearrangement links TRBV27 to TRBJ1-6; D gene ambiguous. Germline V gives CDR1 MNHEY, CDR2 SMNVEV (reference sequence). Trimming cost V 6 bases and J 8 bases, with 11 bases left between them. The CDR3 loop spans 13 amino acids. CDR3 nucleotides: TGTGCCAGCAGCCTGCGGGAGGATTCACCCCTCCACTTT. Amino acid sequence: CASSLREDSPLHF.

V is TRBV24-1 and J is TRBJ2-1, with D tentatively TRBD2 (5 bases). Deletions cut 1 base from V and 6 bases from J, with 6 bases between. Germline-derived CDR1 and CDR2 are KGHDR and SFDVKD. The CDR3 covers 13 residues. CDR3 nucleotide sequence: TGTGCCACCAGTGATTTTGGGAGCAATGAGCAGTTCTTC. Translating it yields CATSDFGSNEQFF.

The V call is TRBV12-3 or TRBV12-4, the J call TRBJ1-1; no clear D. The CDR3 is made up of 11 amino acids. Trimming stripped 3 bases from V and 8 bases from J, with 7 bases between. CDR3 DNA sequence: TGTGCCAGCAGTTTTGGGAGAGAAGCTTTCTTT. Amino acids: CASSFGREAFF.

In the case of this clone: Other DNA sequences in this sample translate to the same CDR3. The chain combines TRBV7-2 with TRBJ2-5; 7 nucleotides agree with TRBD1. With 5 bases clipped from V and 2 bases from J, the junction kept 2 bases outside the gene matches. The CDR3 is 13 residues long. CDR1 and CDR2 (germline): SGHTA, FQGNSA. CDR3 sequence: CASSLGQQETQYF. In nucleotides, the CDR3 is TGTGCCAGCAGCCTGGGACAGCAAGAGACCCAGTACTTC. The full variable domain, in which reference TRBV7-2 and TRBJ2-5 provide the parts outside the CDR3, is GAGVSQSPSNKVTEKGKDVELRCDPISGHTALYWYRQSLGQGLEFLIYFQGNSAPDKSGLPSDRFSAERTGGSVSTLTIQRTQQEDSAVYLCASSLGQQETQYFGPGTRLLVL.

The chain has TRBV28 and TRBJ2-7, with TRBD1 as a possible D gene (6 bases). The CDR3 is 14 residues long. Looked up from germline, CDR1 is MDHEN and CDR2 is SYDVKM. V was shortened by 6 bases and J by 6 bases, with 18 bases between the two germline ends. In nucleotides, the CDR3 is TGTGCCAGCAGCCCCCCGGCCAGGGGAAGCGAGCAGTACTTC. Its translation: CASSPPARGSEQYF.

The chain couples TRBV9 to TRBJ2-5; TRBD2 aligns across 16 bases. V was pared by 3 bases and J by 5 bases, with 7 bases of the junction left unmatched. The CDR3 length is 17 residues. Germline CDR1 reads SGDLS; CDR2 reads YYNGEE. The CDR3 region has the DNA TGTGCCAGCAGCGGAGGGACTAGCGGGGGGGCTACGGAGACCCAGTACTTC. This translates into CASSGGTSGGATETQYF. The full variable domain, rest sourced from reference TRBV9 and TRBJ2-5, is DSGVTQTPKHLITATGQRVTLRCSPRSGDLSVYWYQQSLDQGLQFLIQYYNGEERAKGNILERFSAQQFPDLHSELNLSSLELGDSALYFCASSGGTSGGATETQYFGPGTRLLVL.

The chain has TRBV3-1 (or the pseudogene TRBV3-2) and TRBJ1-6; 9 positions agree with TRBD1. CDR3 size: 15 residues. Germline V gives CDR1 LGHDT, CDR2 YNNKEL (reference sequence). The ends lost 3 bases at V and 7 bases at J; junction bases unmatched: 4. As DNA, the CDR3 is TGTGCCAGCAGCCATTGGGACAGGGACAATTCACCCCTCCACTTT. It codes for CASSHWDRDNSPLHF.

J is TRBJ2-3 and V is TRBV29-1; D remains unclear. Germline V lookup: CDR1 SQVTM, CDR2 ANQGSEA. The CDR3 contains 10 residues. V gave up 5 bases and J gave up 4 bases, with 4 bases separating them. CDR3 in DNA: TGCAGCGTTCGAGCAGATACGCAGTATTTT. This translates into CSVRADTQYF.

The genes are TRBV29-1 and TRBJ2-7, with 10 bases aligning to TRBD2. CDR3 size: 13 residues. Germline loops: CDR1 SQVTM, CDR2 ANQGSEA. J was trimmed by 2 bases and V by 7 bases; bases with no gene match: 5. The CDR3 nucleotides are TGCAGCGCCGTGAGCGGGGGGGCCTACGAGCAGTACTTC. It specifies CSAVSGGAYEQYF.

This clone was observed a single time. The CDR3 sequence: CASGKTGILFF. The DNA of the CDR3 is TGTGCCAGCGGAAAGACAGGGATTCTGTTTTTT. The chain is built from TRBV28 and TRBJ1-4; 7 bases fit TRBD1. V lost 8 bases to trimming and J lost 14 bases; unmatched junction nucleotides: 8. Germline V lookup: CDR1 MDHEN, CDR2 SYDVKM. The CDR3 runs to 11 residues.

V usage is TRBV9 and J usage is TRBJ2-2; 10 bases are a match to TRBD1. Germline CDR1 is SGDLS and CDR2 is YYNGEE. The CDR3 extends over 13 amino acids. V lost 9 bases, J lost 5 bases, and 4 bases stayed unmatched. CDR3 DNA: TGTGCCACGGGACAGGGGCAGACCGGGGAGCTGTTTTTT. Amino acid sequence: CATGQGQTGELFF.

The rearrangement joins TRBV10-3 to TRBJ2-7; D remains ambiguous. V gave up 2 bases and J gave up 2 bases, with 7 bases separating them. This CDR3 spans 13 amino acids. Germline V gene data show CDR1 as ENHRY and CDR2 as SYGVKD. CDR3: CAISEGKPYEQYF. The CDR3 DNA reads as TGTGCCATCAGTGAGGGCAAACCCTACGAGCAGTACTTC.

V and J are TRBV28 and TRBJ2-1; 9 bases are shared with TRBD2. CDR3 length: 14 amino acids. Germline assignment: CDR1 MDHEN and CDR2 SYDVKM. Unmatched junction bases numbered 14, after V lost 5 bases and J lost 15 bases. CDR3 sequence: CASSLGASGEKGFF. CDR3 sequence (DNA): TGTGCCAGCAGTCTCGGGGCTAGCGGGGAGAAGGGGTTCTTC.

V is TRBV2 and J is TRBJ2-3, with TRBD1 identical over 9 bases. Germline lookup yields CDR1 SNHLY and CDR2 FYNNEI. The CDR3 totals 17 residues. The V segment lost 2 bases and the J segment 0 bases; nucleotides outside the gene matches: 6. The DNA for the CDR3 is TGTGCCAGCAGTGAATTCGGGACAGGGCCTAGCACAGATACGCAGTATTTT. Its translation: CASSEFGTGPSTDTQYF.

V gene TRBV7-3 combines with J gene TRBJ2-1; 7 positions agree with TRBD1. The trim removed 2 bases at V and 2 bases at J, leaving 3 bases unmatched. Per germline, CDR1 SGHTA and CDR2 FQGTGA. This CDR3 region has 15 residues. The DNA for the CDR3 is TGTGCCAGCAGCTTACTCGGGACAGCCTACAATGAGCAGTTCTTC. This codes for CASSLLGTAYNEQFF. Drawing the rest from reference TRBV7-3 and TRBJ2-1, the complete variable domain is GAGVSQTPSNKVTEKGKYVELRCDPISGHTALYWYRQSLGQGPEFLIYFQGTGAADDSGLPNDRFFAVRPEGSVSTLKIQRTERGDSAVYLCASSLLGTAYNEQFFGPGTRLTVL.

This sequence joins TRBV6-6 and TRBJ1-5, with D possibly being TRBD1 (6 bases). Looked up from germline, CDR1 is MNHNY and CDR2 is SVGAGI (reference sequence). The CDR3 extends over 16 amino acids. The V and J ends lost 2 bases and 7 bases respectively, with 18 bases between them. CDR3 sequence: CASSYLPQGRGQPQHF. As DNA, the CDR3 is TGTGCCAGCAGTTACCTCCCTCAGGGGAGAGGCCAGCCCCAGCATTTT.

The chain joins TRBV19 to TRBJ1-2, with a weak D call TRBD1 (5 bases). Germline CDR1 is LNHDA and CDR2 is SQIVND (reference sequence). The CDR3 length is 11 residues. V was cut by 11 bases and J by 1 base, with 8 bases left in between. Here the CDR3 DNA reads TGTGCCGGGCAGGGTAACTATGGCTACACCTTC. This translates into CAGQGNYGYTF. Combining the CDR3 with reference TRBV19 and TRBJ1-2 gives the whole variable domain DGGITQSPKYLFRKEGQNVTLSCEQNLNHDAMYWYRQDPGQGLRLIYYSQIVNDFQKGDIAEGYSVSREKKESFPLTVTSAQKNPTAFYLCAGQGNYGYTFGSGTRLTVV.

In DNA, the CDR3 is TGCGCCAGCAGACTTAACAGCAACACCGGGGAGCTGTTTTTT. Its protein product is CASRLNSNTGELFF. This rearrangement joins TRBV5-1 to TRBJ2-2, with unresolved D. Trimming removed 5 bases from V and 2 bases from J, with 10 bases in between. The germline V gene encodes CDR1 SGHRS and CDR2 YFSETQ. The CDR3 is 14 amino acids.